These 2 T cell receptor beta chains were all obtained from the same sample, sequenced in a study of T cell responses to AZD1222 COVID-19 vaccine. Produced via immunoSEQ multiplex PCR; TCRdb's table is partial and in-frame only. The profile shows roughly 120,000 clones, roughly 93% of them singletons. The source material was peripheral blood, sampled 28 days after the second AZD1222 dose. The source of these receptors is an adult who received the AZD1222 COVID-19 vaccine.

V gene TRBV28 combines with J gene TRBJ2-7; D unresolved. The CDR3 runs to 11 residues. The germline gives CDR1 MDHEN, CDR2 SYDVKM. The CDR3 DNA reads as TGTGTGGCAGGTATTTCCTACGAGCAGTACTTC. This translates into CVAGISYEQYF.

The rearrangement links TRBV18 to TRBJ1-4; 11 bases line up with TRBD1. Trimming cost V 3 bases and J 10 bases; bases outside gene matches: 4. The CDR3 length is 14 residues. In germline, CDR1 is KGHSH, CDR2 LQKENI. As DNA, the CDR3 is TGTGCCAGCTCACCGGGACAGGGGGTCGGAAAACTGTTTTTT. This sequence encodes CASSPGQGVGKLFF. Looking up the rest from reference TRBV18 and TRBJ1-4 gives the full variable domain: NAGVMQNPRHLVRRRGQEARLRCSPMKGHSHVYWYRQLPEEGLKFMVYLQKENIIDESGMPKERFSAEFPKEGPSILRIQQVVRGDSAAYFCASSPGQGVGKLFFGSGTQLSVL.